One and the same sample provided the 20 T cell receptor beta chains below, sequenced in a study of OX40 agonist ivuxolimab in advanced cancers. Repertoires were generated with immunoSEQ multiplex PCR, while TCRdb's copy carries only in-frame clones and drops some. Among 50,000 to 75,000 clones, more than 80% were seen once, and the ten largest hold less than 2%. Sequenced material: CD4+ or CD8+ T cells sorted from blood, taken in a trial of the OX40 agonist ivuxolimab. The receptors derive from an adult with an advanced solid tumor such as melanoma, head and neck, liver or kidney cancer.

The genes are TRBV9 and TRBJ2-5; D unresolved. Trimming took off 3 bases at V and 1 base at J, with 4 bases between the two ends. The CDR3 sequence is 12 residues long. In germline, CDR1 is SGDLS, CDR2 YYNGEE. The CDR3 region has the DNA TGTGCCAGCAGCGGGGGCCAAGAGACCCAGTACTTC. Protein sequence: CASSGGQETQYF.

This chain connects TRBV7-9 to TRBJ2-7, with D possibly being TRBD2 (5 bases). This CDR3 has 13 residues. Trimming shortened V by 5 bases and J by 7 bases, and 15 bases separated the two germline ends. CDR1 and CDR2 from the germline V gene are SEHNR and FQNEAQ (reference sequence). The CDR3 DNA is TGTGCCAGCAGCACGAATGGAGGCGGGGAGCAGTACTTC. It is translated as CASSTNGGGEQYF.

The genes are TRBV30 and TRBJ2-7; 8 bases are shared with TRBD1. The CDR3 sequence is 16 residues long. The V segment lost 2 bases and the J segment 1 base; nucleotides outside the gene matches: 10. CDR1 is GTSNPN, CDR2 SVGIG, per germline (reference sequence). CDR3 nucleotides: TGTGCCTGGAGTAATAGAGGGACAGGCCCATCCTACGAGCAGTACTTC. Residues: CAWSNRGTGPSYEQYF.

CDR3 sequence: CASSYSGSLGYGYTF. In DNA form, the CDR3 reads TGTGCCAGCAGTTACTCGGGGTCCTTAGGATATGGCTACACCTTC. This rearrangement joins TRBV6-5 to TRBJ1-2; no firm D call. This CDR3 is 15 amino acids long. CDR1 and CDR2 (germline): MNHEY, SVGAGI. Deletions cut 0 bases from V and 5 bases from J, with 13 bases between.

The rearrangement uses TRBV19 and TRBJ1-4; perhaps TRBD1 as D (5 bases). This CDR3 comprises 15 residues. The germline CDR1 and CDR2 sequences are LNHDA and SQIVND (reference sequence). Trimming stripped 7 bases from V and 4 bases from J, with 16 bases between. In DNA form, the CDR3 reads TGTGCCAGTACCTCCGGGGCCGGGGGTAATGAAAAACTGTTTTTT. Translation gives CASTSGAGGNEKLFF.

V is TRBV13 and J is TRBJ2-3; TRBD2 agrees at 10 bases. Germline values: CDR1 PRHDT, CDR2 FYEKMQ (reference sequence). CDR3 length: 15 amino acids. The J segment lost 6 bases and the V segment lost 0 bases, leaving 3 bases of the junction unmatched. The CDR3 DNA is TGTGCCAGCAGCTTAGGAGCGGGGGGGGTGGATACGCAGTATTTT. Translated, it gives CASSLGAGGVDTQYF.

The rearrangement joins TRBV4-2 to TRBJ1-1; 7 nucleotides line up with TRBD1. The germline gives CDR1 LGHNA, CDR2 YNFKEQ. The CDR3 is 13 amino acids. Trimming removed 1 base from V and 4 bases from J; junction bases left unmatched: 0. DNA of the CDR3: TGTGCCAGCAGCCAAGGGGACAGCACTGAAGCTTTCTTT. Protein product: CASSQGDSTEAFF.

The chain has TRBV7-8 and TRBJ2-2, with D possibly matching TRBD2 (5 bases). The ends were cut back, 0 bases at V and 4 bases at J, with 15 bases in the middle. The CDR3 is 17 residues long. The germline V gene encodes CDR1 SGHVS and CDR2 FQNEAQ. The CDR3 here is CASSLARGADGTGELFF. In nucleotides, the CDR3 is TGTGCCAGCAGCTTAGCGCGCGGAGCGGATGGCACCGGGGAGCTGTTTTTT. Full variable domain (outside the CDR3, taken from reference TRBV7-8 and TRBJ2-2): GAGVSQSPRYKVAKRGQDVALRCDPISGHVSLFWYQQALGQGPEFLTYFQNEAQLDKSGLPSDRFFAERPEGSVSTLKIQRTQQEDSAVYLCASSLARGADGTGELFFGEGSRLTVL.

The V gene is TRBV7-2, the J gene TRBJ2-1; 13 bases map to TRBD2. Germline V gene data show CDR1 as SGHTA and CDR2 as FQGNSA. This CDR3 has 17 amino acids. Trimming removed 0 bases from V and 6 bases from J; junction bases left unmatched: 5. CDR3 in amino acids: CASSLADGLAGANEQFF. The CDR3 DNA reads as TGTGCCAGCAGCTTAGCCGACGGACTAGCGGGAGCCAATGAGCAGTTCTTC.

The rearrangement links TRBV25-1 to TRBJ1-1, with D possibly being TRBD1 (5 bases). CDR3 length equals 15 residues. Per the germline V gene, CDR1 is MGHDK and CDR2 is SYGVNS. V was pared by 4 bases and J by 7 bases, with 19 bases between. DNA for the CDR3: TGTGCCAGCAGTGCGGACACGATGGCTGGCTATGAAGCTTTCTTT. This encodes CASSADTMAGYEAFF.

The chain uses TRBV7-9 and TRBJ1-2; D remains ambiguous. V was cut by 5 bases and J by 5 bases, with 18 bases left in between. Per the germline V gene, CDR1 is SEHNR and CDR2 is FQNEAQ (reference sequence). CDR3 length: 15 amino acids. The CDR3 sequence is CASSPNNHVGYGYTF. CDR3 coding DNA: TGTGCCAGCAGCCCAAATAACCACGTTGGATATGGCTACACCTTC.

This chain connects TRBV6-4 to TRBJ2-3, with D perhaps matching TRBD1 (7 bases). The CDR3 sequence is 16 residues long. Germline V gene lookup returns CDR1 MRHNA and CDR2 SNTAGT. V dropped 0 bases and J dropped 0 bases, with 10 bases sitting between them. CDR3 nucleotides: TGTGCCAGCAGTGACTCGACAGGGACTAGCACAGATACGCAGTATTTT. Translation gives CASSDSTGTSTDTQYF.

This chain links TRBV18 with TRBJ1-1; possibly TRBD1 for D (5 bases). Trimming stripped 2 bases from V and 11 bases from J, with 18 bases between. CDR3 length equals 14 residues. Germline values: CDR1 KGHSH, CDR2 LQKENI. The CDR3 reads CASSPGSGEKAAFF. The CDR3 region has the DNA TGTGCCAGCTCACCAGGGTCGGGGGAAAAGGCTGCTTTCTTT.

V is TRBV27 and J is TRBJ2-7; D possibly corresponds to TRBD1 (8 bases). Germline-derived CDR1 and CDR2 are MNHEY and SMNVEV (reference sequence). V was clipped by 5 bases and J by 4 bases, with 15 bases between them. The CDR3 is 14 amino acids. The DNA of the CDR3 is TGTGCCAGCAGTATTAAACAGGGGGGGTACGAGCAGTACTTC. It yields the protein CASSIKQGGYEQYF.

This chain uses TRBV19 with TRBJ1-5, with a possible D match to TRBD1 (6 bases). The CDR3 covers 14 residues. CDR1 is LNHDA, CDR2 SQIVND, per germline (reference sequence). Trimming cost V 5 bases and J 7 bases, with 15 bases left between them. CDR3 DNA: TGTGCCAGTAGTTCCAGGGGCCCGGAGCAGCCCCAGCATTTT. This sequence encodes CASSSRGPEQPQHF.

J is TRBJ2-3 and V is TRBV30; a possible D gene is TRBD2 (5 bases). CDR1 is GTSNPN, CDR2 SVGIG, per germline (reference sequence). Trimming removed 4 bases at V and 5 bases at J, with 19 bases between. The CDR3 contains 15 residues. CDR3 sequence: CAWTPSRIGGDTQYF. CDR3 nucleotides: TGTGCCTGGACCCCAAGTAGGATAGGAGGAGATACGCAGTATTTT.

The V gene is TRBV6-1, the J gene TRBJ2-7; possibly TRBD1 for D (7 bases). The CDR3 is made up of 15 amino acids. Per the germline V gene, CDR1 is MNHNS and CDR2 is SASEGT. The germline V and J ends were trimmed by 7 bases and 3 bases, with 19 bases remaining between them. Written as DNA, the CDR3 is TGTGCCAGCACCATTTCGGAGGGGGCCGACTACGAGCAGTACTTC. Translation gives CASTISEGADYEQYF.

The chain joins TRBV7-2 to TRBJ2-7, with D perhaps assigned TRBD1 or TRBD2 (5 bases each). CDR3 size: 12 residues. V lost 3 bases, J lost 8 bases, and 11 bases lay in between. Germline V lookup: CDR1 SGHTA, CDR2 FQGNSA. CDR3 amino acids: CASSFLGDKQYF. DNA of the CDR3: TGTGCCAGCAGCTTTTTGGGGGATAAGCAGTACTTC.

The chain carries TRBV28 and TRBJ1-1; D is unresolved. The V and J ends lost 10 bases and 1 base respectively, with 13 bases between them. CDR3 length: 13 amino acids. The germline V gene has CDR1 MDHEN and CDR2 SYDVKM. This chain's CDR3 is CATKSGKNTEAFF. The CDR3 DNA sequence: TGTGCCACTAAGTCGGGGAAGAACACTGAAGCTTTCTTT.

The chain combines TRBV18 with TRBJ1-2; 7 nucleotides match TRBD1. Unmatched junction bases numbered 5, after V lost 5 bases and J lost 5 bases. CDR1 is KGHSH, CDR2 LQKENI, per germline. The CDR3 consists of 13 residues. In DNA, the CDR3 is TGTGCCAGCTCAACCAGGGGGGAGTATGGCTACACCTTC. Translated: CASSTRGEYGYTF.